This T cell receptor (beta chain) was profiled in a study of Ad26.COV2.S vaccination and SARS-CoV-2 variants. Per germline, CDR1 SGHDN and CDR2 FVKESK. V was trimmed by 3 bases and J by 9 bases, leaving 15 bases between them. CDR3 length: 14 residues. Note on this clone: Its antigen remains unknown.

The data were produced by immunoSEQ multiplex PCR, yet TCRdb's version contains in-frame clones alone and is incomplete. The repertoire holds about 420,000 clones, with over 75% as singletons. Regarding the study as a whole: Comparable non-spike TCR breadth was observed in vaccine and placebo recipients. Breadth, reportedly substantial, characterized the spike-specific CD8+ and CD4+ T cell responses after vaccination.

Described treatment: approximately 18 received Ad26.COV2.S at low or high dose, single or two shots; 5 received placebo; per-sample allocation not given. On day 63 after the first injection, vaccine and placebo recipients gave samples. The chain links TRBV14 to TRBJ1-3; unclear D gene. The source material was peripheral blood, sampled in a trial of Ad26.COV2.S vaccine versus placebo. The TCR sequence derives from a person aged 18-65 years who received the Ad26.COV2.S COVID-19 vaccine or a placebo. The CDR3 reads CASSHNLMEGTIYF. Written as DNA, the CDR3 is TGTGCCAGCAGCCACAATTTGATGGAAGGCACCATATATTTT. Full variable domain (rest looked up from reference TRBV14 and TRBJ1-3): EAGVTQFPSHSVIEKGQTVTLRCDPISGHDNLYWYRRVMGKEIKFLLHFVKESKQDESGMPNNRFLAERTGGTYSTLKVQPAELEDSGVYFCASSHNLMEGTIYFGEGSWLTVV.